This T cell receptor (beta chain) emerged from a study of blood T cell repertoires in COVID-19. Assay used: immunoSEQ multiplex PCR; TCRdb lists only in-frame clones, some missing. The top ten clones hold approximately 9.9% of a sample with some 130,000 clones, almost 80% of them seen once. Trimming removed 7 bases from V and 4 bases from J, with 18 bases in between. The germline V gene has CDR1 MDHEN and CDR2 SYDVKM. The CDR3 is 15 residues long. The chain uses TRBV28 and TRBJ2-3, with D tentatively TRBD2 (5 bases). The TCR sequence derives from a man aged 60 to 69 who had recovered from COVID-19. Input material: peripheral blood. CDR3 bases: TGTGCCAGCATGAGGAACCCGGGATTAGCAGATACGCAGTATTTT. Amino acids: CASMRNPGLADTQYF. The complete variable domain, with remaining parts taken from reference TRBV28 and TRBJ2-3, reads DVKVTQSSRYLVKRTGEKVFLECVQDMDHENMFWYRQDPGLGLRLIYFSYDVKMKEKGDIPEGYSVSREKKERFSLILESASTNQTSMYLCASMRNPGLADTQYFGPGTRLTVL.